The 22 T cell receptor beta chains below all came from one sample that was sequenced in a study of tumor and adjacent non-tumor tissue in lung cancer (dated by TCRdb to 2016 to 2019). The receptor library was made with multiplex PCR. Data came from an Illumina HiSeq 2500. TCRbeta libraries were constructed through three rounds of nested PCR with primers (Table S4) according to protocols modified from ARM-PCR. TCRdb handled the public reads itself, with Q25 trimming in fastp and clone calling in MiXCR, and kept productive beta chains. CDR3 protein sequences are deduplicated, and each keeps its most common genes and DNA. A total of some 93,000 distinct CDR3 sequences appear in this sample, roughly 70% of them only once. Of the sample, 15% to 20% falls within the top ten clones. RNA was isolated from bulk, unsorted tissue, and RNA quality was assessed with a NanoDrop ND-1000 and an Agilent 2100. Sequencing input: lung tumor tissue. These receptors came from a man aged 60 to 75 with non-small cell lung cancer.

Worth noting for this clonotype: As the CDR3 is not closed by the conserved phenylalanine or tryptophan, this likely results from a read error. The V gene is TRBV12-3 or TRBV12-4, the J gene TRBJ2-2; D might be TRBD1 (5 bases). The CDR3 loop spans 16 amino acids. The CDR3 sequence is CASSSPTDFNIGELFC. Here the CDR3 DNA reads TGTGCCAGCAGTTCCCCGACAGATTTTAACATCGGGGAGCTGTTTTGT.

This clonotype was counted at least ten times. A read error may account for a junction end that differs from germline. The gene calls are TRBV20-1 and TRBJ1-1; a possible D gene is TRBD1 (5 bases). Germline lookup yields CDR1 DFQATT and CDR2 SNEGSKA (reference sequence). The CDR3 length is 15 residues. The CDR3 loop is CSARGLGGVGTEAFF. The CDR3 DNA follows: TGCAGTGCGAGAGGGTTGGGAGGGGTAGGCACTGAAGCTTTCTTT.

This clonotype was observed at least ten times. In DNA form, the CDR3 reads TGCAGTGCACTAGCGGGAGGCCGAGAGACCCAGTACTTC. Its protein is CSALAGGRETQYF. V usage is TRBV20-1 and J usage is TRBJ2-5; 12 bases map to TRBD2. The CDR3 length is 13 residues. Germline V gene data show CDR1 as DFQATT and CDR2 as SNEGSKA (reference sequence). Trimming cost V 6 bases and J 4 bases; bases outside gene matches: 3.

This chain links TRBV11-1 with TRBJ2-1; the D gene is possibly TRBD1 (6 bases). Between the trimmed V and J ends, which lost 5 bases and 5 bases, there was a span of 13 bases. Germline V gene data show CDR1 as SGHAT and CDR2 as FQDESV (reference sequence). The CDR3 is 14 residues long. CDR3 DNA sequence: TGTGCCAGCAGCACACAGGGAACCCACAATGAGCAGTTCTTC. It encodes CASSTQGTHNEQFF.

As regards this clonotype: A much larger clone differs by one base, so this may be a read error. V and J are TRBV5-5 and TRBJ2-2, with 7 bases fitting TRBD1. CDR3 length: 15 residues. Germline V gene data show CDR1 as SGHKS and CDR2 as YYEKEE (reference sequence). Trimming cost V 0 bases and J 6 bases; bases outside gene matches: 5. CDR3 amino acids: CASSLGQGVAGELFF. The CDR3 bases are TGTGCCAGCAGCTTGGGTCAGGGGGTTGCCGGGGAGCTGTTTTTT.

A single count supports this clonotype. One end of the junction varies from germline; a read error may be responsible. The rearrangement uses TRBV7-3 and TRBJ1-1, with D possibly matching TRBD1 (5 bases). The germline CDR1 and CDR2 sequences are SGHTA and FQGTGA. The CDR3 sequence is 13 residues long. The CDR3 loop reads CACSLGVNTEALF. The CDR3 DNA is TGTGCCTGCAGCCTAGGGGTCAACACTGAAGCTCTCTTT.

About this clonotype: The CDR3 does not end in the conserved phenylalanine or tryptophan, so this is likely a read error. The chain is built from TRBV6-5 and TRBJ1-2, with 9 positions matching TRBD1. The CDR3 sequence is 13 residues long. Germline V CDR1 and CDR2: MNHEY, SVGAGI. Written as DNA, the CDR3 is TGTGCCAGCAGTCGACAGGGGGACTATGGTTACACCTCC. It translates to CASSRQGDYGYTS.

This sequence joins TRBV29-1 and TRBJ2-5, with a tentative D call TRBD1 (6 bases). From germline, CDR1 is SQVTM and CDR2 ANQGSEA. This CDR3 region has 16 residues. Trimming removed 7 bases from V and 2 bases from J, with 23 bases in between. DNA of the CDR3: TGCAGCGCCAAGCACTACCTTCAGACAGGTCAAGAGACCCAGTACTTC. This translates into CSAKHYLQTGQETQYF.

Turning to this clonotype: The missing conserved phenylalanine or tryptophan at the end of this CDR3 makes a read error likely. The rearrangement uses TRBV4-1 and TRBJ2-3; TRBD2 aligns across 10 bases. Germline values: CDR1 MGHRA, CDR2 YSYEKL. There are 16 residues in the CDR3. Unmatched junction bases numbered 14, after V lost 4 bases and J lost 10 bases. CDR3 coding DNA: TGCGCCAGCAGCCCCAATAGCGGGGGGAGTGGGGATCCGCAGTATCTT. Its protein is CASSPNSGGSGDPQYL.

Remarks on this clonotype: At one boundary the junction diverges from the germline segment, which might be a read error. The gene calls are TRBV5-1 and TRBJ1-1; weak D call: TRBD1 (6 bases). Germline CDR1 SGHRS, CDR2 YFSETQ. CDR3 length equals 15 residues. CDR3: CASSLDGGRGTEALF. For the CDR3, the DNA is TGCGCCAGCAGCTTGGATGGGGGGCGCGGAACTGAAGCTTTATTC.

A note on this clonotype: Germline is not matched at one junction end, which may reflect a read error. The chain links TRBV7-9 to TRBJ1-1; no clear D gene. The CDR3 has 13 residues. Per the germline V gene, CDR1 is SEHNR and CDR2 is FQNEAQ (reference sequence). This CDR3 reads CASSSRTNTEAFF. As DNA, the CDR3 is TGTGCAAGCAGCTCCCGGACGAACACTGAAGCTTTCTTT.

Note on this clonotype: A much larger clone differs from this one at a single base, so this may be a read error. This CDR3 is CVSGPYPSSTDTQYF. As DNA, the CDR3 is TGTGTCAGCGGCCCTTACCCGTCGAGCACAGATACGCAGTATTTT. The V gene is TRBV6-1, the J gene TRBJ2-3, with D possibly TRBD2 on 5 matching bases. CDR3 size: 15 residues. The germline V gene has CDR1 MNHNS and CDR2 SASEGT.

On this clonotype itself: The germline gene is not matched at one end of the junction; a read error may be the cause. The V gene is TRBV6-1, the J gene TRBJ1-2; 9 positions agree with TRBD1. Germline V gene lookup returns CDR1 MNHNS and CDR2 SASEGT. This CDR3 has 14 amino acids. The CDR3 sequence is CASNMTGGDYVYTF. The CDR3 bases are TGTGCCAGCAACATGACAGGGGGTGACTATGTCTACACCTTC.

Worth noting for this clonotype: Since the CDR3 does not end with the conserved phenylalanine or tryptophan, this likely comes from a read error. CDR3 amino acids: CASSSSEGTDTQYL. Here the CDR3 DNA reads TGTGCCAGCAGTTCTAGCGAAGGCACAGATACGCAGTATTTG. The chain uses TRBV25-1 and TRBJ2-3, with D perhaps TRBD2 (6 bases). Trimming removed 5 bases from V and 1 base from J, with 10 bases in between. The germline V gene has CDR1 MGHDK and CDR2 SYGVNS. The CDR3 covers 14 residues.

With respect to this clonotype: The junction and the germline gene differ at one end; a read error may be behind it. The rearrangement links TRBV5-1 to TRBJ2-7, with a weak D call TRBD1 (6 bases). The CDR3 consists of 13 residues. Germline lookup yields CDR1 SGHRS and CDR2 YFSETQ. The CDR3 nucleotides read TGCGCCAGCATCCTGGACAGATCCTACGAGCAATACTTC. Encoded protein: CASILDRSYEQYF.

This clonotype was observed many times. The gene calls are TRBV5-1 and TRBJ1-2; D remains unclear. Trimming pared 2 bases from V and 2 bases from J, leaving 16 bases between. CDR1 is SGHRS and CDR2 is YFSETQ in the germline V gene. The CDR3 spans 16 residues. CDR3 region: CASSLQIGRANYGYTF. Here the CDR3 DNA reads TGCGCCAGCAGCTTACAAATAGGACGGGCAAACTATGGCTACACCTTC.

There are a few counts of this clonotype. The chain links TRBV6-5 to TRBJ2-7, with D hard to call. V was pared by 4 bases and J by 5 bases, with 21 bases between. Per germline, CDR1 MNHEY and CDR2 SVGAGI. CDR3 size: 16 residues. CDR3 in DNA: TGTGCCAGCAGTTCCACGACACAGAGGTACCTACACGAGCAGTACTTC. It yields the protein CASSSTTQRYLHEQYF.

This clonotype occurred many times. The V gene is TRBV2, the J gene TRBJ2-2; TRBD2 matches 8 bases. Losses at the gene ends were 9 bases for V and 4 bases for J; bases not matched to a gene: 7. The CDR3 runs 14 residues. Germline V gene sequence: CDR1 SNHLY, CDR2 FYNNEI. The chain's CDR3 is CASRGGGPTGELFF. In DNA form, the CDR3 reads TGTGCCAGTCGGGGGGGGGGCCCCACCGGGGAGCTGTTTTTT.

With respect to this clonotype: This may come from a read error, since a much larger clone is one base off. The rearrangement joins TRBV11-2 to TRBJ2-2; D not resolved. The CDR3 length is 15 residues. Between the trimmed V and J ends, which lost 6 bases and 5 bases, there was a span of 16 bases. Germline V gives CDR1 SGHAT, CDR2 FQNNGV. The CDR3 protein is CASRPPQGPTGELFF. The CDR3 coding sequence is TGTGCCAGCAGGCCTCCGCAAGGACCGACCGGGGAGCTGTTTTTT.

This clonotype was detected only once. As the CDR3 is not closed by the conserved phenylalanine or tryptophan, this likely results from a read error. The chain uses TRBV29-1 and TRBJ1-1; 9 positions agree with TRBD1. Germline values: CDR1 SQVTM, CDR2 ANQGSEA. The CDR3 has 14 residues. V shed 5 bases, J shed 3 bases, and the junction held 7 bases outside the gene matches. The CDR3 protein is CSVLDRGRDTEAFL. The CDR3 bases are TGCAGCGTTCTGGACAGGGGCAGGGACACTGAAGCTTTCTTA.

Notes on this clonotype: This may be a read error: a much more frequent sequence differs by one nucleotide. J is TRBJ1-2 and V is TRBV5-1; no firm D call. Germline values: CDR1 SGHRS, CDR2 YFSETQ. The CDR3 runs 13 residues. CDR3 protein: CACSPAESIGYTF. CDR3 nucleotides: TGCGCCTGCAGCCCGGCTGAGTCTATTGGCTACACCTTC.

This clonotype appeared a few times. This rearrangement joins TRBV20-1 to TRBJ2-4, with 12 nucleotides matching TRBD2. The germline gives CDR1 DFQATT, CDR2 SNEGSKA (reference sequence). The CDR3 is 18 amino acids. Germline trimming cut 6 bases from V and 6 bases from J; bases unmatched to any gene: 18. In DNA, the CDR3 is TGCAGTGCCGATGGACTAGCGGGAATGAGGCTTAGGGGAAACATTCAGTACTTC. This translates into CSADGLAGMRLRGNIQYF.